The clone carrying this T cell receptor beta chain has only a few counts. Antigen: not known. The source of the sample is a study of response to subunit inactivated influenza vaccine. General study results and limits: Few new T cells, the authors suggested, are recruited by each seasonal influenza vaccination.

From the RT-PCR reads, TCRdb called clonotypes with MiXCR, one entry per CDR3 protein. The sample includes 450,000 to 700,000 distinct CDR3 sequences, 11% to 15% of them seen just once. There are 13 residues in the CDR3. V shed 1 base and J shed 7 bases, with 10 bases lying between them. CDR1 and CDR2 (germline): SGHAT, FQNNGV. Material: PBMCs from blood, obtained roughly 12 days after vaccination. The chain has TRBV11-2 and TRBJ1-1; D is unclear. The sequence came from a man aged 45 to 65 who received an inactivated influenza vaccine. CDR3: CASSLVRDVEAFF. CDR3 sequence (DNA): TGTGCCAGCAGCTTAGTAAGAGACGTTGAAGCTTTCTTT.